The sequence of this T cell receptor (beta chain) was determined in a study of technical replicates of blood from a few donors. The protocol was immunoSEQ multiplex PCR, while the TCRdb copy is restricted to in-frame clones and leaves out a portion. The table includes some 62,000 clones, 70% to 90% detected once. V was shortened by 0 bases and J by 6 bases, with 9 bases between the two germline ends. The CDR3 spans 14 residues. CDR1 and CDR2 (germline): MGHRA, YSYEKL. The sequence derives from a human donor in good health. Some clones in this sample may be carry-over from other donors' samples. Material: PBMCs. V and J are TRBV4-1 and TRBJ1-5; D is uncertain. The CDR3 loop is CASSQDPGSQPQHF. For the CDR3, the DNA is TGCGCCAGCAGCCAAGATCCCGGGTCTCAGCCCCAGCATTTT.